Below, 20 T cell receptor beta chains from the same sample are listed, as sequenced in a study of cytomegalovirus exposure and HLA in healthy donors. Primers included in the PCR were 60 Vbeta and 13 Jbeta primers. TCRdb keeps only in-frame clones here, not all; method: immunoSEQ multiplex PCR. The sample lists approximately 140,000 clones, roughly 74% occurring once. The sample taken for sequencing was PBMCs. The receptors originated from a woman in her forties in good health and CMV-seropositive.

CDR3 sequence (DNA): TGTGCCAGCAGGGACTCTAGCGGGAGTCTTTACGAGCAGTACTTC. Protein product: CASRDSSGSLYEQYF. The rearrangement joins TRBV6-5 to TRBJ2-7; 10 positions agree with TRBD2. V trimming: 6 bases; J trimming: 4 bases; junction bases outside the gene matches: 9. The CDR3 runs 15 residues. Per germline, CDR1 MNHEY and CDR2 SVGAGI.

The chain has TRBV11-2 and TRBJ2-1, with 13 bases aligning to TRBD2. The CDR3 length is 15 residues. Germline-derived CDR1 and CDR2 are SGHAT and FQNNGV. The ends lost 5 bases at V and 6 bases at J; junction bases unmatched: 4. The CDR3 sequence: CASSARTSGSNEQFF. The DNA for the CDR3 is TGTGCCAGCAGCGCGCGGACTAGCGGGAGCAATGAGCAGTTCTTC.

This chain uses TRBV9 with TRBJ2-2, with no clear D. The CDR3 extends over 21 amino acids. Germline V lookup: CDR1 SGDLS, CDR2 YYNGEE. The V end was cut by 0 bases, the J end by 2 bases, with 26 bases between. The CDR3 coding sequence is TGTGCCAGCAGCGTAGGAATGGTCGACGTCTTGGGTTCGGGTAACACCGGGGAGCTGTTTTTT. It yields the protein CASSVGMVDVLGSGNTGELFF. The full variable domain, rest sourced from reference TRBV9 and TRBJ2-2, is DSGVTQTPKHLITATGQRVTLRCSPRSGDLSVYWYQQSLDQGLQFLIQYYNGEERAKGNILERFSAQQFPDLHSELNLSSLELGDSALYFCASSVGMVDVLGSGNTGELFFGEGSRLTVL.

CDR3 DNA sequence: TGTGCCAGCAGCAGCAGACTAACCTACAATGAGCAGTTCTTC. Its translation: CASSSRLTYNEQFF. V usage is TRBV7-2 and J usage is TRBJ2-1; the D gene is possibly TRBD2 (5 bases). The CDR3 totals 14 residues. Trimming took off 5 bases at V and 2 bases at J, with 10 bases between the two ends. Per the germline V gene, CDR1 is SGHTA and CDR2 is FQGNSA. Based on the CDR3 plus reference TRBV7-2 and TRBJ2-1, the full variable domain is GAGVSQSPSNKVTEKGKDVELRCDPISGHTALYWYRQSLGQGLEFLIYFQGNSAPDKSGLPSDRFSAERTGGSVSTLTIQRTQQEDSAVYLCASSSRLTYNEQFFGPGTRLTVL.

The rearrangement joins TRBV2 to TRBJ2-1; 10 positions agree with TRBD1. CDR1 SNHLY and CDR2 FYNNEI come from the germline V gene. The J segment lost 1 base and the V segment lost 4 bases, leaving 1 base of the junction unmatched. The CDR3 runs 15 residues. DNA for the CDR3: TGTGCCAGCAGTGGGGACAGGGGTTCCTACAATGAGCAGTTCTTC. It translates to CASSGDRGSYNEQFF.

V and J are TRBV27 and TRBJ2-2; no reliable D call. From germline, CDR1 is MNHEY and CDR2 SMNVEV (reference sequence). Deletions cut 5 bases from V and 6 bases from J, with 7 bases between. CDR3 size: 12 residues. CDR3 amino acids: CASSPQSGELFF. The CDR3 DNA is TGTGCCAGCAGTCCCCAGTCCGGGGAGCTGTTTTTT.

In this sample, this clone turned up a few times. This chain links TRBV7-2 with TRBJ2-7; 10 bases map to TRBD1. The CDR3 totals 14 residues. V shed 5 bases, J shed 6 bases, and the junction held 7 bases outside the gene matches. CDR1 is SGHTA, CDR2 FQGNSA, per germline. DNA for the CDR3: TGTGCCAGCAGCCGCGGGGACAGGGGATCCGAGCAGTACTTC. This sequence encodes CASSRGDRGSEQYF.

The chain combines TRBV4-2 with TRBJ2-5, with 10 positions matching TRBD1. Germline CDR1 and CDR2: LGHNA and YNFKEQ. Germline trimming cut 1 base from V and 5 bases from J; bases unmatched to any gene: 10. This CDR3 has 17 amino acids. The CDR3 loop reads CASSQGTGGGLWETQYF. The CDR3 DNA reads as TGTGCCAGCAGCCAAGGGACAGGGGGTGGGTTGTGGGAGACCCAGTACTTC.

CDR3 sequence reads: CASSFQGPQYF. The CDR3 DNA reads TGTGCCAGCAGCTTTCAGGGGCCCCAGTACTTC. J is TRBJ2-5 and V is TRBV7-6; D might be TRBD1 (6 bases). The germline V gene encodes CDR1 SGHVS and CDR2 FNYEAQ. The CDR3 spans 11 residues. Trimming took off 3 bases at V and 9 bases at J, with 8 bases between the two ends.

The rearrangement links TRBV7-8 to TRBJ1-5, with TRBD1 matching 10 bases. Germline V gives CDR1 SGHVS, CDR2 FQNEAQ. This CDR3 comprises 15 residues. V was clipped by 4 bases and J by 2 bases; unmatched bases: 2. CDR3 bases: TGTGCCAGCAGCTGGGGGACAGGGGGCAATCAGCCCCAGCATTTT. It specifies CASSWGTGGNQPQHF.

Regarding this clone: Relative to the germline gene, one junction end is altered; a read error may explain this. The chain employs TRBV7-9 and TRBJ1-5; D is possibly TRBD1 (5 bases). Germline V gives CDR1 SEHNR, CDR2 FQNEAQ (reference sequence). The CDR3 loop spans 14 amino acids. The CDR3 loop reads CSSSADSTYQPQHF. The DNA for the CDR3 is TGTTCCAGCAGCGCAGACAGTACTTATCAGCCCCAGCATTTT.

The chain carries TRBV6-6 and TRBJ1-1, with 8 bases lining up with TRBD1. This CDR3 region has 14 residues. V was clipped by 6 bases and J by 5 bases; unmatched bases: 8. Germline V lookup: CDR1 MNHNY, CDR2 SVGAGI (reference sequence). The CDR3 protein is CASSTQGARTEAFF. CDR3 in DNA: TGTGCCAGCAGCACCCAGGGGGCGAGGACTGAAGCTTTCTTT.

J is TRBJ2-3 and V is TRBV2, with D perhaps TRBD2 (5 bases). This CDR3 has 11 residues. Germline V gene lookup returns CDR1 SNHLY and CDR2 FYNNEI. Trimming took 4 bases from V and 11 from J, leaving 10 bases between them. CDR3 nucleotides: TGTGCCAGCAGTGCCGTCCGGGAGCAGTATTTT. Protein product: CASSAVREQYF. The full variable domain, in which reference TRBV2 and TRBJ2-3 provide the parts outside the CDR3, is EPEVTQTPSHQVTQMGQEVILRCVPISNHLYFYWYRQILGQKVEFLVSFYNNEISEKSEIFDDQFSVERPDGSNFTLKIRSTKLEDSAMYFCASSAVREQYFGPGTRLTVL.

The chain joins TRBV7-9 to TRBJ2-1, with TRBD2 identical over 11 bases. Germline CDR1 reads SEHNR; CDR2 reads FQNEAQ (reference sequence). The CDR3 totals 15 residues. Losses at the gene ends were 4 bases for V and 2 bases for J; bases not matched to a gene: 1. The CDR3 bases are TGTGCCAGCAGCTGGACTAGCGGGCCCTACAATGAGCAGTTCTTC. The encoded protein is CASSWTSGPYNEQFF.

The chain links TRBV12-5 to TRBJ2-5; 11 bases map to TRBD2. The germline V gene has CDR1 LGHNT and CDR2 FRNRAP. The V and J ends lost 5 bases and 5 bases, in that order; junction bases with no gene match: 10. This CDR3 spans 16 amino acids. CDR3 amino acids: CASGARGLAGYETQYF. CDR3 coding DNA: TGTGCTAGTGGTGCCCGAGGACTAGCGGGTTACGAGACCCAGTACTTC.

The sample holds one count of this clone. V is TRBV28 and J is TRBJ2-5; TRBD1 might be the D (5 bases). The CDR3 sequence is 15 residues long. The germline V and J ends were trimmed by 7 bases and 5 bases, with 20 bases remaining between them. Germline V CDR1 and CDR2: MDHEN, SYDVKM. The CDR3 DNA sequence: TGTGCCAGCACCTCCTCACAGGACGTCCGGGAGACCCAGTACTTC. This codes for CASTSSQDVRETQYF.

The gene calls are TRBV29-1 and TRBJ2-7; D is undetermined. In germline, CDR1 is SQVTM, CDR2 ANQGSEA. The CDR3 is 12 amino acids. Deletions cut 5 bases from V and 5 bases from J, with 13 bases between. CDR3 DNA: TGCAGCGTTCGTCTTCCCTCGGACGAGCAGTACTTC. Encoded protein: CSVRLPSDEQYF.

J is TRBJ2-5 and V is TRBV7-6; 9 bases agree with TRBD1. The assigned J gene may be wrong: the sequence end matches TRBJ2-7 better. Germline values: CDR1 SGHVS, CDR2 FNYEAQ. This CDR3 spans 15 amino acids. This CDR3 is CASSRGQGSSYEQYF. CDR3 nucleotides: TGTGCCAGCAGCCGAGGACAGGGGTCATCCTACGAGCAGTACTTC.

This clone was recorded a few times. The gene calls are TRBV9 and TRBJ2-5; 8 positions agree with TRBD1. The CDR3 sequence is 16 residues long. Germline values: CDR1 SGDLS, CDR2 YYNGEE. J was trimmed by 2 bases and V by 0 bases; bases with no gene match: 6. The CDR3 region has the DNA TGTGCCAGCAGCGTAGTACCAGGGGGCTCGCAAGAGACCCAGTACTTC. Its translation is CASSVVPGGSQETQYF.

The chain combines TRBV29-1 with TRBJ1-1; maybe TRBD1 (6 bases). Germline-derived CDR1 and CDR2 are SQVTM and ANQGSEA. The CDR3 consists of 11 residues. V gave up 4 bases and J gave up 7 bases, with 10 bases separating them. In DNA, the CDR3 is TGCAGCGTTGCGAGGACAGTTGAAGCTTTCTTT. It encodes CSVARTVEAFF.